The 15 T cell receptor beta chains listed next were all sequenced from one sample in a study of cytomegalovirus exposure and HLA in healthy donors. PCR involved 60 Vbeta and 13 Jbeta primers. Sequenced by immunoSEQ multiplex PCR; TCRdb stores in-frame clones only, minus some. In the table there are around 130,000 clones, more than 8% of which are singletons. The sample taken for sequencing was PBMCs. The receptors derive from a man in his forties in good health and CMV-seronegative.

The V call is TRBV27, the J call TRBJ2-2; 8 positions agree with TRBD1. This CDR3 comprises 16 residues. Germline lookup yields CDR1 MNHEY and CDR2 SMNVEV (reference sequence). V lost 5 bases to trimming and J lost 4 bases; unmatched junction nucleotides: 9. The CDR3 DNA reads as TGTGCCAGCAGTCGGAAGACAGGGGCGGTCACCGGGGAGCTGTTTTTT. Translating it yields CASSRKTGAVTGELFF.

The chain combines TRBV14 with TRBJ1-1, with D possibly being TRBD1 (5 bases). CDR1 SGHDN and CDR2 FVKESK come from the germline V gene. CDR3 length: 13 amino acids. The V end was cut by 4 bases, the J end by 1 base, with 7 bases between. CDR3 protein: CASSRGWNTEAFF. DNA of the CDR3: TGTGCCAGCAGCCGGGGCTGGAACACTGAAGCTTTCTTT. Looking up the rest from reference TRBV14 and TRBJ1-1 gives the full variable domain: EAGVTQFPSHSVIEKGQTVTLRCDPISGHDNLYWYRRVMGKEIKFLLHFVKESKQDESGMPNNRFLAERTGGTYSTLKVQPAELEDSGVYFCASSRGWNTEAFFGQGTRLTVV.

This clone was observed a few times. The chain uses TRBV7-9 and TRBJ2-2, with 12 positions matching TRBD2. Germline V lookup: CDR1 SEHNR, CDR2 FQNEAQ (reference sequence). The V gene end was trimmed by 5 bases and the J gene end by 1 base; junction bases not matched to a gene: 8. The CDR3 extends over 18 amino acids. Here the CDR3 DNA reads TGTGCCAGCAGCACAATACTAGCGGGGGGCTTGAACACCGGGGAGCTGTTTTTT. Its translation: CASSTILAGGLNTGELFF.

The chain couples TRBV15 to TRBJ2-3, with a tentative D call TRBD2 (6 bases). V lost 1 base and J 0 bases, leaving 11 bases between the germline ends. This CDR3 spans 16 amino acids. CDR1 and CDR2 from the germline V gene are LNHNV and YYDKDF (reference sequence). The CDR3 sequence: CATSRGAGPSTDTQYF. Here the CDR3 DNA reads TGTGCCACCAGCAGAGGGGCGGGGCCAAGCACAGATACGCAGTATTTT.

This clone was seen a few times. The V and J genes are TRBV10-1 and TRBJ1-1; 8 positions agree with TRBD1. The germline gives CDR1 WNHNN, CDR2 SYGVQD (reference sequence). V was clipped by 4 bases and J by 6 bases; unmatched bases: 7. CDR3 length: 14 amino acids. Here the CDR3 DNA reads TGCGCCAGCAGTGGAGACAGGGGCTCCGCTGAAGCTTTCTTT. The encoded protein is CASSGDRGSAEAFF.

As DNA, the CDR3 is TGTGCCAGCAGAAACGGACAGGGGGCAAGGAACACTGAAGCTTTCTTT. This codes for CASRNGQGARNTEAFF. The chain recombines TRBV6-7 with TRBJ1-1; 11 bases agree with TRBD1. TRBV6-7 carries the ORF label, with uncertain function. V dropped 6 bases and J dropped 1; count of bases not matched to a gene: 7. The CDR3 length is 16 residues.

This clone has only a few counts. Other nucleotide sequences from this sample produce the same CDR3. This chain connects TRBV28 to TRBJ2-7; 7 nucleotides agree with TRBD1. Per the germline V gene, CDR1 is MDHEN and CDR2 is SYDVKM. The CDR3 totals 16 residues. The trim removed 1 base at V and 3 bases at J, leaving 9 bases unmatched. The DNA of the CDR3 is TGTGCCAGCAGTTTATTAAGGACAGGCCCAGACTACGAGCAGTACTTC. Translating gives CASSLLRTGPDYEQYF.

This clone occurred a few times. V gene TRBV2 combines with J gene TRBJ1-6; D is perhaps TRBD1 (6 bases). The V and J ends lost 5 bases and 14 bases respectively, with 22 bases between them. Germline CDR1 is SNHLY and CDR2 is FYNNEI. The length of the CDR3 is 15 residues. The CDR3 protein is CASSPPGARGLTLHF. The CDR3 nucleotides read TGTGCCAGCAGTCCCCCCGGAGCCAGGGGTTTGACCCTCCACTTT.

This rearrangement joins TRBV29-1 to TRBJ1-3, with TRBD1 identical over 7 bases. V trimming: 3 bases; J trimming: 0 bases; junction bases outside the gene matches: 2. The germline gives CDR1 SQVTM, CDR2 ANQGSEA. The CDR3 runs 14 residues. CDR3 residues: CSVEDRPSGNTIYF. CDR3 DNA: TGCAGCGTTGAGGACAGGCCCTCTGGAAACACCATATATTTT.

This clone was found a few times. The chain uses TRBV14 and TRBJ1-1; possible D gene TRBD1, 5 bases. In germline, CDR1 is SGHDN, CDR2 FVKESK. V gave up 4 bases and J gave up 1 base, with 10 bases separating them. The CDR3 sequence is 14 residues long. CDR3 coding DNA: TGTGCCAGCAGCCCAGGGTTCAGGAACACTGAAGCTTTCTTT. Translating gives CASSPGFRNTEAFF.

The chain employs TRBV4-2 and TRBJ2-2; TRBD2 matches at 10 bases. The ends lost 0 bases at V and 8 bases at J; junction bases unmatched: 12. Looked up from germline, CDR1 is LGHNA and CDR2 is YNFKEQ. The CDR3 is 18 amino acids. The CDR3 DNA reads as TGTGCCAGCAGCCAAGAAAGGCTTGGGCTAGCGGGGGCTGGGGAGCTGTTTTTT. This codes for CASSQERLGLAGAGELFF.

This chain links TRBV5-4 with TRBJ2-2; TRBD2 matches at 11 bases. The CDR3 extends over 16 amino acids. With 4 bases clipped from V and 4 bases from J, the junction kept 6 bases outside the gene matches. Germline loops: CDR1 SGHNT, CDR2 YYREEE (reference sequence). In DNA, the CDR3 is TGTGCCAGCAGCGGCGGGACTAGCGGTTTCACCGGGGAGCTGTTTTTT. It codes for CASSGGTSGFTGELFF.

The chain combines TRBV5-6 with TRBJ2-3; D call uncertain. Looked up from germline, CDR1 is SGHDT and CDR2 is YYEEEE. This CDR3 region has 12 residues. The V end lost 3 bases, the J end lost 2 bases, and 4 bases lay between the germline ends. DNA for the CDR3: TGTGCCAGCAGCTACTTCACAGATACGCAGTATTTT. Its protein is CASSYFTDTQYF. The full variable domain, its missing parts supplied by reference TRBV5-6 and TRBJ2-3, is DAGVTQSPTHLIKTRGQQVTLRCSPKSGHDTVSWYQQALGQGPQFIFQYYEEEERQRGNFPDRFSGHQFPNYSSELNVNALLLGDSALYLCASSYFTDTQYFGPGTRLTVL.

This clone was picked up a small number of times. The chain joins TRBV4-2 to TRBJ2-5; D is uncertain. With 4 bases removed from V and 6 bases from J, the gap between germline ends came to 15 bases. The CDR3 length is 14 residues. Per germline, CDR1 LGHNA and CDR2 YNFKEQ. CDR3 region: CASSLPVRRKTQYF. The CDR3 nucleotides read TGTGCCAGCAGCCTCCCGGTGCGTAGAAAGACCCAGTACTTC.

Comment on this clone: The germline gene is not matched at one end of the junction; a read error may be the cause. The rearrangement links TRBV5-1 to TRBJ2-3, with 12 bases that match TRBD2. This CDR3 is built from 14 residues. Germline V CDR1 and CDR2: SGHRS, YFSETQ. CDR3 region: CASSPKTSGGARDF. The CDR3 coding sequence is TGCGCCAGCAGCCCAAAGACTAGCGGGGGAGCGAGAGATTTT.